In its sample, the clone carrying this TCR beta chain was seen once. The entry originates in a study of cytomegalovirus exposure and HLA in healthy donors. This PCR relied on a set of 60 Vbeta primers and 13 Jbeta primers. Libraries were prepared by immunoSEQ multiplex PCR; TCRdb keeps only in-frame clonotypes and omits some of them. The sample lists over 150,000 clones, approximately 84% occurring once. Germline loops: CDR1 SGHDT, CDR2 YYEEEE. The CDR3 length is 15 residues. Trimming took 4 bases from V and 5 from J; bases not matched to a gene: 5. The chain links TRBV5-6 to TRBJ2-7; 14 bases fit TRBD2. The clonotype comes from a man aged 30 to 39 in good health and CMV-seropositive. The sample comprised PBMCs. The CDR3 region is CASSAGLAGVNEQYF. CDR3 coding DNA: TGTGCCAGCAGCGCGGGACTAGCGGGAGTCAACGAGCAGTACTTC.